This T cell receptor beta chain was identified during a study of blood T cell repertoires in COVID-19. Study-level information: From the United States, Italy and Spain came samples of acute and convalescent COVID-19. T cells, B-cell-depleted T cells, or PBMCs supplied cDNA or gDNA.

Per the study methods: Scientists estimated how many nucleated cells there were by amplifying reference gene primers. Data came from immunoSEQ multiplex PCR; TCRdb stores just in-frame clones and leaves some out. That table supplies the V and J calls and clone size; D and trimming were determined from the DNA. The profile shows 200,000 to 250,000 clones, about 88% of them singletons. Sequencing was performed on peripheral blood. This TCR was sampled from a woman aged 55-69 years with acute or convalescent COVID-19.

CDR3 DNA sequence: TGTGCCAGCAGCGCCGGGACAGGGGTTAGAAACGAGCAGTACTTC. This encodes CASSAGTGVRNEQYF. The chain couples TRBV7-2 to TRBJ2-7, with 10 bases lining up with TRBD1. The CDR3 loop spans 15 amino acids. V gave up 5 bases and J gave up 5 bases; unmatched junction bases: 9. CDR1 and CDR2 from the germline V gene are SGHTA and FQGNSA.